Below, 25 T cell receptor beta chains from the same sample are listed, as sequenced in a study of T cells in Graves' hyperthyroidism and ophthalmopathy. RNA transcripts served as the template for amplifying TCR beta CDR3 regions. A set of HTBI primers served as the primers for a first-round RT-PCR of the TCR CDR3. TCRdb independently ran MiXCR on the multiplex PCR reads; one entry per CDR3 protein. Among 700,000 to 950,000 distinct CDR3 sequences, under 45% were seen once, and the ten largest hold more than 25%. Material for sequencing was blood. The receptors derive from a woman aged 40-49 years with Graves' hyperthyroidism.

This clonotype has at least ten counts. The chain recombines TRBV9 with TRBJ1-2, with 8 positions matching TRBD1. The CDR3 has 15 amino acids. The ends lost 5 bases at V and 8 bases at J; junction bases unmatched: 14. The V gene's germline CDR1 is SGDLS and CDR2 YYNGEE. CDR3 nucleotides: TGTGCCAGCAGGGGGGACAGGCGGGGAAGGTACGGCTACACCTTC. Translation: CASRGDRRGRYGYTF.

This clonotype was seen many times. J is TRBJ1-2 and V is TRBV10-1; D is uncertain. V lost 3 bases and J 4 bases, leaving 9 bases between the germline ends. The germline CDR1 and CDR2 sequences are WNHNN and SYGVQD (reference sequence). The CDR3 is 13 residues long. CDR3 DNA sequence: TGCGCCAGCAGTGACCACAGTTCCTATGGCTACACCTTC. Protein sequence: CASSDHSSYGYTF.

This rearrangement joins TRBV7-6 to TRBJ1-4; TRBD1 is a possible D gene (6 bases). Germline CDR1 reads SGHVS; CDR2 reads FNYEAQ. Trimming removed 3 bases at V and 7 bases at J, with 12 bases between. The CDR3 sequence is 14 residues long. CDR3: CASSFGGQGEKLFF. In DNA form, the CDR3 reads TGTGCCAGCAGCTTCGGGGGACAAGGTGAAAAACTGTTTTTT.

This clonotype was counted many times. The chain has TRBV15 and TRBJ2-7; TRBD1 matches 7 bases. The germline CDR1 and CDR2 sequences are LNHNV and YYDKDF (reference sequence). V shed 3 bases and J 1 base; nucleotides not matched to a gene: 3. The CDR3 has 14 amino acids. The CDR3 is CATSSRDRSYEQYF. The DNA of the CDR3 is TGTGCCACCAGCAGTCGGGACAGATCCTACGAGCAGTACTTC.

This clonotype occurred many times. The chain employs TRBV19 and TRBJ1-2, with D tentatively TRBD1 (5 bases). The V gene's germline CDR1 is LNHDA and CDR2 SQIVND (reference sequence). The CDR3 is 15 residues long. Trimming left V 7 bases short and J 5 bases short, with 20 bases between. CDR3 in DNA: TGTGCCAGTAAAAGGGGAACGCAGGGCAGTTATGGCTACACCTTC. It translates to CASKRGTQGSYGYTF. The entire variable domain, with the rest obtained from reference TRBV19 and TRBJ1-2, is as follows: DGGITQSPKYLFRKEGQNVTLSCEQNLNHDAMYWYRQDPGQGLRLIYYSQIVNDFQKGDIAEGYSVSREKKESFPLTVTSAQKNPTAFYLCASKRGTQGSYGYTFGSGTRLTVV.

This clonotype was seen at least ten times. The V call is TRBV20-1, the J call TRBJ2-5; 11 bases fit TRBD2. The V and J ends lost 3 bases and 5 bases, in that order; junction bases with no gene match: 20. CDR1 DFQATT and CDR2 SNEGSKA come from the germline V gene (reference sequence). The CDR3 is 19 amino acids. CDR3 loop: CSASAVHSGRAVARETQYF. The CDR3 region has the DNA TGCAGTGCTAGTGCTGTTCATAGCGGGAGGGCTGTGGCCAGGGAGACCCAGTACTTC.

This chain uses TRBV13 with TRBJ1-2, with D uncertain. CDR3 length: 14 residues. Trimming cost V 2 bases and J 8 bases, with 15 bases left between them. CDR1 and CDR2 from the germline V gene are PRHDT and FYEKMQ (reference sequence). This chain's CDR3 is CASSLWEDQRGYTF. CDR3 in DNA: TGTGCCAGCAGCTTATGGGAAGACCAAAGGGGCTACACCTTC.

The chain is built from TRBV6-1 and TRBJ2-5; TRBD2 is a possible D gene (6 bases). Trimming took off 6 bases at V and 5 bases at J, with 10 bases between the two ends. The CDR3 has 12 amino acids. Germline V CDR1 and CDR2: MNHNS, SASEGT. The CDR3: CASSMEGETQYF. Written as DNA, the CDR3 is TGTGCCAGCAGCATGGAGGGGGAGACCCAGTACTTC.

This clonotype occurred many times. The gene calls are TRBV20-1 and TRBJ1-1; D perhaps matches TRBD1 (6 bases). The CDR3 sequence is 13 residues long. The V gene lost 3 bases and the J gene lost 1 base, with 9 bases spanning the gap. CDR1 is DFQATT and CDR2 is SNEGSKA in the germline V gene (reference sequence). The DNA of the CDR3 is TGCAGTGCTAGCCGGGACACGAACACTGAAGCTTTCTTT. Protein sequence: CSASRDTNTEAFF.

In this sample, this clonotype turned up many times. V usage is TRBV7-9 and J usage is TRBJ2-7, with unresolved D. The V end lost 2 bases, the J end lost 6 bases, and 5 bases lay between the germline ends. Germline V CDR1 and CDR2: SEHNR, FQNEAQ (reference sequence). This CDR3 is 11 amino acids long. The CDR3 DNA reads TGTGCCAGCAGCTTAACGGGCGAGCAGTACTTC. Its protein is CASSLTGEQYF.

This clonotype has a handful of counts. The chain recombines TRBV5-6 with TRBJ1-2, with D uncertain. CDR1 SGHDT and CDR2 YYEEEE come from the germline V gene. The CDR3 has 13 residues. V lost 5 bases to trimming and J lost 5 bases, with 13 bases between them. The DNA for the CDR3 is TGTGCCAGCAGTTCGTGGGCGGGATATGGCTACACCTTC. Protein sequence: CASSSWAGYGYTF.

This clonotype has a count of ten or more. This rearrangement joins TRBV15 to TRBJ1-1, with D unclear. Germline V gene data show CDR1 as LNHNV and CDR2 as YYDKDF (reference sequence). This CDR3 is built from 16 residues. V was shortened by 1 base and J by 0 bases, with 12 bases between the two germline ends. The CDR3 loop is CATSRVRYSMNTEAFF. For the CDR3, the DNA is TGTGCCACCAGCAGAGTTCGGTACAGCATGAACACTGAAGCTTTCTTT.

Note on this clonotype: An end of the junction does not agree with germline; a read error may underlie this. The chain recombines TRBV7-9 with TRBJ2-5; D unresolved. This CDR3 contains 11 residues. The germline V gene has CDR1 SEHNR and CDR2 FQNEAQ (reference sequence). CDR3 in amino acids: CASSQVGSQYF. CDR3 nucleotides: TGCGCCAGCAGCCAAGTTGGGTCCCAGTACTTC.

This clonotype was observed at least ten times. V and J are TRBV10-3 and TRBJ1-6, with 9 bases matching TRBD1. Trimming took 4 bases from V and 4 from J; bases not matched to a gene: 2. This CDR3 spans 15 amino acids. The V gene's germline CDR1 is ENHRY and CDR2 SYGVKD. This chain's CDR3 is CAISGDRAYNSPLHF. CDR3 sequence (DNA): TGTGCCATCAGTGGGGACAGGGCTTATAATTCACCCCTCCACTTT.

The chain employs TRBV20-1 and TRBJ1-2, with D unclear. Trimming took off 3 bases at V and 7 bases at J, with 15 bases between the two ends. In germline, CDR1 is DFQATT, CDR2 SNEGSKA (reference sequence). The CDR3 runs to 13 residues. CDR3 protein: CSASPSPGSGYTF. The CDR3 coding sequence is TGCAGTGCTAGCCCGTCCCCCGGTAGTGGCTACACCTTC.

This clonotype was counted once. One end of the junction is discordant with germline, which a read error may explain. The DNA for the CDR3 is TGTGCCAGCAGTCATGATACCTACGAGCAGTACTTC. Protein: CASSHDTYEQYF. The chain employs TRBV24-1 and TRBJ2-7, with no clear D. Germline V CDR1 and CDR2: KGHDR, SFDVKD. The CDR3 loop spans 12 amino acids.

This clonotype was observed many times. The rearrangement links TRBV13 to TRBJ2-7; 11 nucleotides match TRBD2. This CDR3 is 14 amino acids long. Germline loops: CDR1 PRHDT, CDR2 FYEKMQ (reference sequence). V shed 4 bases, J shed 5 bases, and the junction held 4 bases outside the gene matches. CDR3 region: CASSSLAGGNEQYF. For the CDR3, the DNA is TGTGCCAGCAGCTCCTTAGCGGGAGGGAACGAGCAGTACTTC. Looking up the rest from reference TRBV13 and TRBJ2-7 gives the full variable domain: AAGVIQSPRHLIKEKRETATLKCYPIPRHDTVYWYQQGPGQDPQFLISFYEKMQSDKGSIPDRFSAQQFSDYHSELNMSSLELGDSALYFCASSSLAGGNEQYFGPGTRLTVT.

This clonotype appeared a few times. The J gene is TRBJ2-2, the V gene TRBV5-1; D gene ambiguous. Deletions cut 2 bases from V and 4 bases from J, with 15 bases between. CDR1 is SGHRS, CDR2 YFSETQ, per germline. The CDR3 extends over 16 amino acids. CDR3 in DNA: TGCGCCAGCAGCTTTAGGGTGTTTGCGTTCACCGGGGAGCTGTTTTTT. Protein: CASSFRVFAFTGELFF.

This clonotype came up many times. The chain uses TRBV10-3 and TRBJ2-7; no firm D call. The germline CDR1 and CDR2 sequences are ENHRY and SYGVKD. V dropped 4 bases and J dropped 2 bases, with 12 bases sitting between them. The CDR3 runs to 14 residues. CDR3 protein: CAISVSPHPYEQYF. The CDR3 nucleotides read TGTGCCATCAGTGTATCACCTCATCCCTACGAGCAGTACTTC.

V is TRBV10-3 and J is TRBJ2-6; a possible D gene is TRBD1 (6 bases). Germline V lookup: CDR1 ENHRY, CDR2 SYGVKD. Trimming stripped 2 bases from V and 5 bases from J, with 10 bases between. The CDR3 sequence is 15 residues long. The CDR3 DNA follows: TGTGCCATCAGTGAGAGGGGGTCCTGGGCCAACGTCCTGACTTTC. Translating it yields CAISERGSWANVLTF.

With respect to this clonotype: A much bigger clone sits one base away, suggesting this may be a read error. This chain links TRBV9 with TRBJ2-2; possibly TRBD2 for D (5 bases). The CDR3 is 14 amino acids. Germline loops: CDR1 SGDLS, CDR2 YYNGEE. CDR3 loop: CASSVAVTTGELLF. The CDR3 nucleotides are TGTGCCAGCAGCGTAGCGGTCACTACCGGGGAGCTGCTTTTT.

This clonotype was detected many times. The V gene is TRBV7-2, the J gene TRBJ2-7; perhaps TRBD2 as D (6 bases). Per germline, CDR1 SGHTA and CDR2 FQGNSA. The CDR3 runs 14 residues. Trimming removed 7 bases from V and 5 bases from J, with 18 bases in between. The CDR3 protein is CASTVRGSQHEQYF. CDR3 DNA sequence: TGTGCCAGCACGGTTCGGGGGTCGCAGCACGAGCAGTACTTC.

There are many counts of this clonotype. The CDR3 nucleotides read TGCAGTGCTGCCGACATGGGACAGGGAGGTGAAAAACTGTTTTTT. Its translation: CSAADMGQGGEKLFF. The chain is built from TRBV20-1 and TRBJ1-4; the match to TRBD1 covers 9 bases. Germline V gives CDR1 DFQATT, CDR2 SNEGSKA (reference sequence). This CDR3 spans 15 amino acids. V lost 5 bases, J lost 7 bases, and 11 bases stayed unmatched.

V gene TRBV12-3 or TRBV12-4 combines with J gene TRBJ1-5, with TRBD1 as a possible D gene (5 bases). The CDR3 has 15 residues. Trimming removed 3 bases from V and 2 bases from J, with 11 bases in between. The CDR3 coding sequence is TGTGCCAGCAGTTTTAGGTCCAGGGGCAATCAGCCCCAGCATTTT. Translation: CASSFRSRGNQPQHF.

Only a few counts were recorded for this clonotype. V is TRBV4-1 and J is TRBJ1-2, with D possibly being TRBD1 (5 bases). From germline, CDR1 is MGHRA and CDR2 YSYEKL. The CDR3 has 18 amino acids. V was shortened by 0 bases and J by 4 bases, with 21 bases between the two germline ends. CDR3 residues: CASSQEDTAGRRIYGYTF. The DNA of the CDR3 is TGCGCCAGCAGCCAAGAAGATACGGCGGGACGGAGAATCTATGGCTACACCTTC.